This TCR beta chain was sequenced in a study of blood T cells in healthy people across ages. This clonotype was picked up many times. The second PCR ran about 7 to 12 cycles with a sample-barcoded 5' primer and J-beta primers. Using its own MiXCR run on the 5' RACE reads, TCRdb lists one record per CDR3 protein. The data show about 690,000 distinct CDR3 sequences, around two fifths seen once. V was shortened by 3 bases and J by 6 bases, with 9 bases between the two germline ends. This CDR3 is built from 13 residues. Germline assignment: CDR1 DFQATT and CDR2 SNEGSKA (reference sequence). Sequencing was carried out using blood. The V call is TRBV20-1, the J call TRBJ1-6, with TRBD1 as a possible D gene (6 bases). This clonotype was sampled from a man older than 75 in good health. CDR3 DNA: TGCAGTGCTAGTGGGACACCTAATTCACCCCTCCACTTT. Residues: CSASGTPNSPLHF.